These T cell receptor beta chains were read from a single sample in a study of cytotoxic CD8 clonotypes in ibrutinib-treated CLL. Repertoires were generated with immunoSEQ multiplex PCR, while TCRdb's copy carries only in-frame clones and drops some. Here the sample spans over 200,000 clones, more than 75% being singletons. The starting material was PBMCs, obtained after 12 months of ibrutinib treatment. The receptors were gathered from a human donor with chronic lymphocytic leukemia. CDR3s include the opening cysteine and the closing phenylalanine or tryptophan. A D gene is named only where the DNA matches it firmly. Rows give clone size only sometimes, using once, few, many, or a class for an expanded clone.

TRBD1 | TRBJ1-5 | - | TRBV29-1 | 14 | CSVGGGADNQPQHF | TGCAGCGTTGGAGGGGGCGCGGACAATCAGCCCCAGCATTTT
TRBD2 | TRBJ2-7 | - | TRBV2 | 17 | CASSEARGARGPYEQYF | TGTGCCAGCAGTGAAGCGCGGGGGGCGCGGGGTCCCTACGAGCAGTACTTC
TRBD2 | TRBJ2-1 | - | TRBV6-5 | 15 | CASSPREGSSVEQFF | TGTGCCAGCAGTCCCCGGGAGGGCAGTTCAGTTGAGCAGTTCTTC
- | TRBJ1-1 | few | TRBV5-1 | 14 | CASRWDPVLAEAFF | TGCGCCAGCAGATGGGACCCTGTGCTGGCTGAAGCTTTCTTT
- | TRBJ1-5 | - | TRBV28 | 12 | CASTSQSPSQHF | TGTGCCAGCACTTCCCAATCGCCGTCCCAGCATTTT
TRBD1 | TRBJ1-2 | - | TRBV19 | 14 | CASSPQGEVVGYTF | TGTGCCAGTAGCCCCCAGGGGGAGGTTGTTGGCTACACCTTC
- | TRBJ2-7 | - | TRBV18 | 15 | CASSPGSGTGYEQYF | TGTGCCAGCTCACCGGGGTCAGGGACGGGCTACGAGCAGTACTTC
TRBD2 | TRBJ2-7 | - | TRBV7-3 | 16 | CASSRGLAGDVYEQYF | TGTGCCAGCAGCCGAGGACTAGCGGGAGACGTGTACGAGCAGTACTTC
- | TRBJ1-1 | few | TRBV14 | 17 | CASSQDRGRYANTEAFF | TGTGCCAGCAGCCAAGATCGTGGGCGGTACGCTAACACTGAAGCTTTCTTT
- | TRBJ2-3 | - | TRBV2 | 11 | CASGYTDTQYF | TGTGCCAGCGGCTACACAGATACGCAGTATTTT
- | TRBJ1-5 | - | TRBV2 | 14 | CASSSQGLGQPQHF | TGTGCCAGCAGTTCCCAGGGGCTTGGTCAGCCCCAGCATTTT
- | TRBJ2-1 | - | TRBV14 | 18 | CASSHRRDSFSSYNEQFF | TGTGCCAGCAGCCACCGTCGGGACTCGTTCAGCTCCTACAATGAGCAGTTCTTC
TRBD1 | TRBJ2-1 | - | TRBV5-1 | 16 | CASSESPGQGYNEQFF | TGCGCCAGCAGCGAGAGCCCGGGACAGGGCTACAATGAGCAGTTCTTC
TRBD1 | TRBJ1-5 | - | TRBV10-3 | 14 | CAISETGVGQPQHF | TGTGCCATCAGTGAAACAGGGGTGGGACAGCCCCAGCATTTT
TRBD1 | TRBJ2-2 | - | TRBV25-1 | 17 | CASSEPKQGTYTGELFF | TGTGCCAGCAGTGAGCCCAAACAGGGGACCTACACCGGGGAGCTGTTTTTT
TRBD1 | TRBJ2-7 | - | TRBV7-6 | 13 | CASSPRQGYEQYF | TGTGCCAGCAGCCCAAGACAGGGCTACGAGCAGTACTTC
- | TRBJ2-7 | - | TRBV11-3 | 14 | CASSLGTGRNEQYF | TGTGCCAGCAGCTTAGGAACAGGGAGGAACGAGCAGTACTTC
- | TRBJ2-5 | - | TRBV5-1 | 14 | CASSFRTAGETQYF | TGCGCCAGCAGCTTTCGGACGGCCGGAGAGACCCAGTACTTC
TRBD1 | TRBJ1-2 | few | TRBV5-1 | 14 | CASSPGTGYHGYTF | TGCGCCAGCAGCCCCGGGACAGGGTATCATGGCTACACCTTC
- | TRBJ2-5 | - | TRBV2 | 9 | CASESQYHF | TGTGCCAGCGAGAGCCAGTATCACTTC
TRBD1 | TRBJ1-1 | - | TRBV5-1 | 16 | CASSSVPGQGDTEAFF | TGCGCCAGCAGCTCCGTCCCGGGACAGGGTGACACTGAAGCTTTCTTT
- | TRBJ1-2 | few | TRBV18 | 15 | CASSPRAADLHGYTF | TGTGCCAGCTCTCCACGGGCGGCCGACTTGCATGGCTACACCTTC
TRBD2 | TRBJ2-7 | - | TRBV27 | 17 | CASSRWGGSKGSYEQYF | TGTGCCAGCAGTCGATGGGGAGGGTCTAAAGGCTCCTACGAGCAGTACTTC
- | TRBJ2-1 | once | TRBV4-2 | 18 | CASSQGVVVGGAYNEQFF | TGTGCCAGCAGCCAAGGAGTGGTAGTGGGGGGAGCCTACAATGAGCAGTTCTTC
- | TRBJ1-6 | - | TRBV18 | 15 | CASSPRGADNSPLHF | TGTGCCAGCTCACCCCGCGGGGCGGATAATTCACCCCTCCACTTT
TRBD1 | TRBJ1-5 | - | TRBV19 | 15 | CASSETGKKDQPQHF | TGTGCCAGTAGTGAGACAGGGAAAAAGGATCAGCCCCAGCATTTT
TRBD2 | TRBJ2-3 | many | TRBV6-4 | 15 | CASSENSGGADTQYF | TGTGCCAGCAGTGAAAATAGCGGGGGGGCAGATACGCAGTATTTT
- | TRBJ2-7 | once | TRBV27 | 14 | CASRRTGWEGEQYF | TGTGCCAGCAGACGGACAGGATGGGAGGGCGAGCAGTACTTC
TRBD1 | TRBJ1-1 | - | TRBV6-4 | 13 | CASSADRGTEAFF | TGTGCCAGCAGTGCGGACAGGGGAACTGAAGCTTTCTTT
- | TRBJ1-2 | - | TRBV10-3 | 13 | CALSDQLNYGYTF | TGTGCCCTCAGTGATCAGCTCAACTATGGCTACACCTTC
- | TRBJ2-1 | - | TRBV11-2 | 15 | CASSLVGYLYNEQFF | TGTGCCAGCAGCTTAGTAGGGTACCTTTACAATGAGCAGTTCTTC
- | TRBJ2-2 | - | TRBV4-2 | 13 | CASSQEEGGELFF | TGTGCCAGCAGCCAAGAAGAGGGGGGGGAGCTGTTTTTT
- | TRBJ2-1 | - | TRBV5-6 | 16 | CASSLEVWGFGNEQFF | TGTGCCAGCAGCTTGGAGGTGTGGGGGTTTGGTAATGAGCAGTTCTTC
- | TRBJ2-1 | - | TRBV6-5 | 13 | CAAGSSSYNEQFF | TGTGCCGCGGGGTCGAGCTCCTACAATGAGCAGTTCTTC
- | TRBJ1-5 | - | TRBV10-3 | 14 | CAISESRGPQPQHF | TGTGCCATCAGTGAGTCCAGGGGTCCTCAGCCCCAGCATTTT
TRBD1 | TRBJ2-2 | few | TRBV25-1 | 16 | CASSGRQGSSVGELFF | TGTGCCAGCAGTGGCCGACAGGGCTCTTCGGTCGGGGAGCTGTTTTTT
- | TRBJ2-5 | - | TRBV10-3 | 14 | CAISARTRQETQYF | TGTGCCATCAGTGCCAGGACCCGACAAGAGACCCAGTACTTC
TRBD1 | TRBJ1-1 | - | TRBV27 | 15 | CASSPQDRANTEAFF | TGTGCCAGCAGTCCCCAGGACAGGGCAAACACTGAAGCTTTCTTT
- | TRBJ1-1 | - | TRBV9 | 13 | CASSVGAEVEAFF | TGTGCCAGCAGCGTAGGGGCAGAAGTTGAAGCTTTCTTT
- | TRBJ2-1 | - | TRBV10-1 | 19 | CASSDGRTRGPSSYNEQFF | TGCGCCAGCAGTGATGGTAGGACAAGGGGCCCGAGCTCCTACAATGAGCAGTTCTTC
- | TRBJ2-3 | - | TRBV11-2 | 13 | CASTLTYTDTQYF | TGTGCCAGCACCCTGACATACACAGATACGCAGTATTTT
- | TRBJ2-2 | - | TRBV28 | 14 | CASSSRVSPGELFF | TGTGCCAGCAGTTCGAGGGTTTCTCCCGGGGAGCTGTTTTTT
TRBD1 | TRBJ2-1 | - | TRBV5-8 | 15 | CASSRGQRSYNEQFF | TGTGCCAGCAGCCGGGGACAGCGCTCCTACAATGAGCAGTTCTTC
- | TRBJ2-2 | - | TRBV6-5 | 14 | CASSAGQYTGELFF | TGTGCCAGCAGTGCGGGACAGTACACCGGGGAGCTGTTTTTT
TRBD1 | TRBJ1-2 | - | TRBV25-1 | 13 | CASSRDRGGGYTF | TGTGCCAGCAGTCGAGACAGGGGCGGTGGCTACACCTTC
- | TRBJ1-4 | - | TRBV28 | 14 | CASSRTGAPEKLFF | TGTGCCAGCAGTAGGACCGGAGCACCTGAAAAACTGTTTTTT
- | TRBJ1-4 | - | TRBV5-6 | 14 | CASSLAGAGEKLFF | TGTGCCAGCAGCTTGGCGGGGGCGGGTGAAAAACTGTTTTTT
TRBD2 | TRBJ2-5 | - | TRBV19 | 16 | CASSRLAGGGQETQYF | TGTGCCAGTAGTCGGCTAGCGGGAGGTGGCCAAGAGACCCAGTACTTC
TRBD2 | TRBJ2-2 | - | TRBV10-2 | 14 | CASALAGGPGELFF | TGCGCCAGCGCCCTAGCGGGAGGACCCGGGGAGCTGTTTTTT
- | TRBJ2-1 | - | TRBV27 | 19 | CASSLKGWVIGAEYNEQFF | TGTGCCAGCAGTTTAAAAGGTTGGGTCATTGGGGCCGAGTACAATGAGCAGTTCTTC
TRBD1 | TRBJ2-7 | - | TRBV2 | 15 | CASSGDSIISYEQYF | TGTGCCAGCAGTGGGGACAGTATAATTTCCTACGAGCAGTACTTC
- | TRBJ1-5 | - | TRBV4-2 | 18 | CASSQEPLRPTGLQPQHF | TGTGCCAGCAGCCAAGAGCCCCTACGGCCGACAGGTCTTCAGCCCCAGCATTTT
- | TRBJ1-5 | - | TRBV4-2 | 16 | CASSQDGEVRNQPQHF | TGTGCCAGCAGCCAAGATGGAGAAGTCCGAAATCAGCCCCAGCATTTT
- | TRBJ2-7 | - | TRBV16 | 13 | CASSRGMSYEQYF | TGTGCCAGCAGCCGCGGGATGTCCTACGAGCAGTACTTC
- | TRBJ2-1 | few | TRBV7-6 | 15 | CASSPAVVLGAEQFF | TGTGCCAGCAGCCCGGCCGTGGTGTTGGGAGCGGAGCAGTTCTTC
- | TRBJ2-7 | - | TRBV9 | 14 | CASSVAAGTYEQYF | TGTGCCAGCAGCGTAGCAGCAGGCACCTACGAGCAGTACTTC